This T cell receptor (beta chain) originates from a study of T cell repertoires in cytomegalovirus infection. Background on the study: A matching HLA type, together with CMV infection, was signaled by public TCR beta signatures. Overall study results and limits: Dominating the ex vivo response were TCR beta clonotypes that were CMV-specific and HLA-C-restricted.

TCRdb analysed the reads with MiXCR anew, one entry per CDR3 protein. Among about 770,000 distinct CDR3 sequences listed, around 29% were seen once. V was cut by 2 bases and J by 1 base, with 9 bases left in between. The germline V gene encodes CDR1 SGHVS and CDR2 FNYEAQ. This CDR3 is built from 15 residues. This clonotype was observed many times. What it binds is not known. V usage is TRBV7-6 and J usage is TRBJ2-1; D possibly corresponds to TRBD2 (6 bases). The receptor comes from a human donor in good health (CMV status not recorded). Some clones in this sample may be carry-over from other donors' samples. Here the sequenced sample was cultured CD8+ T cells from PBMCs, taken from culture after CMV antigen stimulation. The CDR3 DNA is TGTGCCAGCAGCTTAATAGCGGATTCCTACAATGAGCAGTTCTTC. It is translated as CASSLIADSYNEQFF.